A selection of T cell receptor beta chains follows, all from one sample in a study of T cell repertoires in cytomegalovirus infection. TCRdb reprocessed the reads via MiXCR and lists one record per CDR3 protein. The sample has around 450,000 distinct CDR3 sequences; 11% are singletons. Sequenced sample: PBMCs. These receptors were collected from a human donor in good health (CMV status not recorded). Some clones in this sample may be carry-over from other donors' samples. CDR3s include the opening cysteine and the closing phenylalanine or tryptophan. Fields, in order: D gene, J gene, V gene, clone size, CDR3 length, CDR3 protein, CDR3 DNA. The D gene is left open where the match is weak. Size is omitted from some rows. Given values are once, few, many or a class for expanded clones.

>.|TRBJ2-1|TRBV2|many|15
CASSVGEYSNNEQFF
TGTGCCAGCAGTGTCGGGGAATATTCGAACAATGAGCAGTTCTTC
>TRBD2|TRBJ2-2|TRBV2|few|14
CASSTGGRVGELFF
TGTGCCAGCTCCACCGGGGGGAGGGTCGGGGAGCTGTTTTTT
>TRBD2|TRBJ2-3|TRBV7-3|many|16
CASSLSQREGTDTQYF
TGTGCCAGCAGCTTAAGCCAGCGGGAGGGGACAGATACGCAGTATTTT
>.|TRBJ2-5|TRBV2|few|13
CAGRGKEWETQYF
TGTGCCGGCCGGGGCAAGGAATGGGAGACCCAGTACTTC
>.|TRBJ1-2|TRBV19|.|14
CASSMDRRLDGYTF
TGTGCCAGTAGTATGGACAGACGGTTGGATGGCTACACCTTC
>.|TRBJ1-5|TRBV7-9|many|14
CASSTGHSNQPQHF
TGTGCCAGCAGTACAGGCCATAGCAATCAGCCCCAGCATTTT
>.|TRBJ1-2|TRBV11-2|.|12
CASSLDGVGYTF
TGTGCCAGCAGCTTAGATGGTGTTGGCTACACCTTC
>TRBD1|TRBJ1-2|TRBV29-1|few|15
CSVLNVGQGFYGYTF
TGCAGCGTCTTGAACGTTGGACAGGGATTCTATGGCTACACCTTC
>TRBD2|TRBJ2-7|TRBV11-1|many|13
CASSPRLAGEQYF
TGTGCCAGCAGCCCCCGACTAGCGGGGGAGCAGTACTTC
>.|TRBJ2-7|TRBV28|many|13
CASRSAVSYEQYF
TGTGCCAGCAGGTCGGCGGTATCCTACGAGCAGTACTTC
>TRBD1|TRBJ1-1|TRBV29-1|few|11
CSSDRGTEAFF
TGCAGCTCCGACAGGGGCACTGAAGCTTTCTTT
>.|TRBJ2-7|TRBV6-2/TRBV6-3|many|12
CASSPLSYEQYF
TGTGCCAGCTCCCCCCTCTCCTACGAGCAGTACTTC
>.|TRBJ2-1|TRBV7-9|many|16
CASSYRYGSRYNEQFF
TGTGCCAGCAGCTACAGATACGGGAGTAGATACAATGAGCAGTTCTTC
>.|TRBJ2-5|TRBV23-1|many|16
CASSQTPKPPRETQYF
TGCGCCAGCAGTCAAACCCCTAAACCCCCCCGGGAGACCCAGTACTTC
>.|TRBJ2-5|TRBV10-3|many|14
CAISDRAPFETQYF
TGTGCCATCAGTGACCGGGCCCCCTTCGAGACCCAGTACTTC
>.|TRBJ2-1|TRBV12-3/TRBV12-4|many|13
CASSPDWDNEQFF
TGTGCCAGCAGTCCGGACTGGGACAATGAGCAGTTCTTC
>.|TRBJ2-7|TRBV23-1|.|16
CASSHQRTAPTYEQYF
TGCGCCAGCAGTCACCAGAGGACGGCCCCTACCTACGAGCAGTACTTC
>TRBD1|TRBJ1-2|TRBV7-2|many|15
CASSTHPGTEKGYTF
TGTGCCAGCAGCACACACCCCGGGACAGAGAAAGGCTACACCTTC
>.|TRBJ2-6|TRBV7-2|many|16
CASSPDAASGANVLTF
TGTGCCAGCAGCCCCGATGCGGCTTCTGGGGCCAACGTCCTGACTTTC
>.|TRBJ1-2|TRBV14|many|15
CASSQVAGTNYGYTF
TGTGCCAGCAGCCAAGTCGCAGGGACGAACTATGGCTACACCTTC
>.|TRBJ1-5|TRBV16|few|16
CASSQSGGLGNQPQHF
TGTGCCAGCAGCCAATCGGGGGGGCTGGGCAATCAGCCCCAGCATTTT
>.|TRBJ1-1|TRBV5-5|few|13
CASSLNRERKAFF
TGTGCCAGCAGCTTGAACAGGGAGAGGAAAGCTTTCTTT
>TRBD2|TRBJ2-7|TRBV7-9|many|16
CASSPVRSGRAGEQYF
TGTGCCAGCAGCCCAGTAAGAAGCGGGAGGGCGGGCGAGCAGTACTTC
>TRBD1|TRBJ2-7|TRBV2|.|15
CASSERTGLRGEQYF
TGTGCCAGCAGTGAAAGGACAGGGCTGAGAGGTGAGCAGTACTTC
>.|TRBJ2-5|TRBV29-1|.|17
CSVQQGVGGGYQETQYF
TGCAGCGTACAACAGGGGGTTGGCGGGGGGTACCAAGAGACCCAGTACTTC
>TRBD2|TRBJ2-7|TRBV20-1|.|14
CSVRGLALSYEQYF
TGCAGTGTCCGGGGACTAGCGCTATCCTACGAGCAGTACTTC
>TRBD2|TRBJ2-1|TRBV20-1|.|15
CSASPPGLAGGEQFF
TGCAGTGCTAGTCCCCCGGGACTAGCGGGAGGTGAGCAGTTCTTC
>.|TRBJ1-5|TRBV6-2/TRBV6-3|many|14
CASSYLAGSQPQHF
TGTGCCAGCAGTTACTTAGCGGGGAGCCAGCCCCAGCATTTT
>.|TRBJ1-4|TRBV7-6|many|18
CASSPEAGAYATNEKLFF
TGTGCCAGCAGCCCTGAGGCAGGGGCCTATGCAACTAATGAAAAACTGTTTTTT